The present T cell receptor (beta chain) was sequenced within a study of T cell changes during pregnancy in multiple sclerosis. The V gene's germline CDR1 is SGHAT and CDR2 FQNNGV. V was clipped by 5 bases and J by 3 bases; unmatched bases: 4. The CDR3 is 14 amino acids. Assay: immunoSEQ multiplex PCR; the TCRdb copy retains only in-frame clones and omits some. The top ten hold approximately 1.4% of the sample, which has 18,000 or so clones, 88% seen once. Material: CD4+ T cells from peripheral blood mononuclear cells, obtained in the first trimester of pregnancy. The sequence came from a female donor in good health, enrolled as a control in a pregnancy study. The chain joins TRBV11-2 to TRBJ1-5; 7 nucleotides align to TRBD1. The CDR3 reads CASSAGQNNQPQHF. The CDR3 DNA reads as TGTGCCAGCAGCGCGGGACAGAACAATCAGCCCCAGCATTTT.